This T cell receptor (beta chain) derives from a study of human T cells and chemical hapten exposure. About this clonotype itself: Its specificity is not known.

CDR3 length: 14 residues. CDR1 is DFQATT and CDR2 is SNEGSKA in the germline V gene (reference sequence). V gave up 0 bases and J gave up 0 bases, with 7 bases separating them. General study findings and limits: The immune response of these alopecia patients might not match healthy individuals'.

Authors' data handling: From about 22,000 to 700,000 TCRs were found per sample, with a median of about 100,000. TCRdb re-called the RACE reads through MiXCR, storing one row per CDR3 protein. V and J calls and clone size were set by TCRdb, not the authors. Among roughly 200,000 distinct CDR3 sequences listed, approximately 26% were seen once. Time point specified: patch test 3, about 24 weeks after DPC sensitization. Described treatment: therapeutic diphenylcyclopropenone sensitization with weekly scalp DPC. Sample: whole blood, taken in connection with sensitization to the hapten diphenylcyclopropenone (DPC). This chain connects TRBV20-1 to TRBJ2-3; D remains unclear. The receptor was derived from a woman in her 40s with alopecia areata. Some clones in this sample may be carry-over from other donors' samples. CDR3 in amino acids: CSARDGPSTDTQYF. CDR3 DNA sequence: TGCAGTGCTAGAGATGGCCCCAGCACAGATACGCAGTATTTT.